These 8 T cell receptor beta chains share one sample of origin, sequenced in a study of cytomegalovirus exposure and HLA in healthy donors. With 60 Vbeta and 13 Jbeta primers, the PCR was carried out. Here immunoSEQ multiplex PCR was the method, and the copy in TCRdb shows in-frame clones only, minus some. The table records fewer than 250,000 clones, around three quarters of them present only once. Sequenced material: PBMCs. The receptors derive from a woman in her thirties in good health and CMV-seropositive.

V and J are TRBV5-1 and TRBJ1-1, with a tentative D call TRBD1 (6 bases). The length of the CDR3 is 15 residues. Germline lookup yields CDR1 SGHRS and CDR2 YFSETQ. V lost 2 bases and J lost 5, with 16 bases in between. In nucleotides, the CDR3 is TGCGCCAGCAGCTTACGAACAGGGAGAGGAACTGAAGCTTTCTTT. Its translation is CASSLRTGRGTEAFF.

V is TRBV5-6 and J is TRBJ2-1; 10 nucleotides agree with TRBD2. The CDR3 has 16 residues. The germline gives CDR1 SGHDT, CDR2 YYEEEE. Trimming removed 4 bases from V and 1 base from J; junction bases left unmatched: 5. The CDR3 is CASSEPGLASYNEQFF. The CDR3 nucleotides are TGTGCCAGCAGCGAACCGGGACTAGCGTCCTACAATGAGCAGTTCTTC.

V gene TRBV28 combines with J gene TRBJ2-7; the match to TRBD1 covers 7 bases. The CDR3 length is 14 residues. The germline gives CDR1 MDHEN, CDR2 SYDVKM. J was trimmed by 0 bases and V by 4 bases; bases with no gene match: 3. The CDR3 DNA reads TGTGCCAGCAGTTCGGGACAGCTCTCCTACGAGCAGTACTTC. Residues: CASSSGQLSYEQYF. Using reference TRBV28 and TRBJ2-7 for the parts outside the CDR3, the full variable domain is DVKVTQSSRYLVKRTGEKVFLECVQDMDHENMFWYRQDPGLGLRLIYFSYDVKMKEKGDIPEGYSVSREKKERFSLILESASTNQTSMYLCASSSGQLSYEQYFGPGTRLTVT.

CDR3 sequence: CASSLRREVSTDTQYF. Here the CDR3 DNA reads TGTGCCAGCAGTTTGCGGCGGGAGGTTAGCACAGATACGCAGTATTTT. The chain uses TRBV27 and TRBJ2-3, with 8 bases matching TRBD2. Per the germline V gene, CDR1 is MNHEY and CDR2 is SMNVEV (reference sequence). The CDR3 covers 16 residues. V was pared by 3 bases and J by 0 bases, with 5 bases of the junction left unmatched.

This clone has more than one count but fewer than ten. The rearrangement joins TRBV4-1 to TRBJ2-7; 9 nucleotides agree with TRBD2. CDR1 is MGHRA and CDR2 is YSYEKL in the germline V gene. Trimming took 6 bases from V and 7 from J; bases not matched to a gene: 10. The CDR3 sequence is 14 residues long. CDR3 bases: TGCGCCAGCAGACCTAGCGGGGCCTCATGGGAGCAGTACTTC. It encodes CASRPSGASWEQYF.

J is TRBJ1-1 and V is TRBV11-1, with a tentative D call TRBD1 (5 bases). Trimming stripped 3 bases from V and 7 bases from J, with 12 bases between. The V gene's germline CDR1 is SGHAT and CDR2 FQDESV (reference sequence). This CDR3 contains 13 residues. Here the CDR3 DNA reads TGTGCCAGCAGCTTTGAAGGGGCGCTTGAAGCTTTCTTT. It yields the protein CASSFEGALEAFF. Based on the CDR3 plus reference TRBV11-1 and TRBJ1-1, the full variable domain is EAEVAQSPRYKITEKSQAVAFWCDPISGHATLYWYRQILGQGPELLVQFQDESVVDDSQLPKDRFSAERLKGVDSTLKIQPAELGDSAMYLCASSFEGALEAFFGQGTRLTVV.

The J gene is TRBJ2-7, the V gene TRBV28, with 8 bases fitting TRBD1. The CDR3 spans 14 residues. V dropped 7 bases and J dropped 3; count of bases not matched to a gene: 8. CDR1 MDHEN and CDR2 SYDVKM come from the germline V gene. This chain's CDR3 is CASTPGQDYYEQYF. In nucleotides, the CDR3 is TGTGCCAGCACTCCGGGACAGGATTACTACGAGCAGTACTTC.

The table lists this clone with a count of one. This chain links TRBV5-1 with TRBJ2-5, with 7 bases lining up with TRBD1. Judging by the DNA end, TRBJ2-7 fits better; the J call may be wrong. Germline values: CDR1 SGHRS, CDR2 YFSETQ. This CDR3 region has 14 residues. As DNA, the CDR3 is TGCGCCAGCAGCTTGGTAGGGACAGATTACGAGCAGTACTTC. It specifies CASSLVGTDYEQYF.